Shown below are 30 T cell receptor beta chains from a single sample sequenced in a study of blood T cells in healthy people across ages. A second PCR of 7 to 11 cycles used a sample-barcoded 5' primer and a J-beta primer mix. TCRdb recomputed calls from the 5' RACE reads with MiXCR, one row per CDR3 protein. The table includes around 500,000 distinct CDR3 sequences, about 26% detected once. The sample was also linked to a second study, of T cells of mothers and their children.

The sequencing input was blood. Receptors originate from a boy younger than 10 in good health.

For this clonotype: One end of the junction does not line up with germline, which may come from a read error. The V and J genes are TRBV5-1 and TRBJ2-1; D unresolved. CDR1 is SGHRS and CDR2 is YFSETQ in the germline V gene. This CDR3 comprises 16 residues. This CDR3 reads CDSSLRLLSSYNEQFF. The CDR3 DNA reads as TGCGACAGCAGCTTGCGCCTACTGAGCTCCTACAATGAGCAGTTCTTC.

At least ten counts were recorded for this clonotype. This rearrangement joins TRBV28 to TRBJ1-5; 7 bases map to TRBD1. The germline V gene encodes CDR1 MDHEN and CDR2 SYDVKM. The ends lost 5 bases at V and 5 bases at J; junction bases unmatched: 3. The CDR3 covers 13 residues. The CDR3 DNA sequence: TGTGCCAGCAGTCGTGACAGGGATCAGCCCCAGCATTTT. It specifies CASSRDRDQPQHF.

The CDR3 DNA reads TGTGCCAGCAGCCCGCCGACAGGGAGGAACACTGAAGCTTTCTTT. Its translation: CASSPPTGRNTEAFF. The chain is built from TRBV7-2 and TRBJ1-1, with TRBD1 matching 7 bases. With 5 bases clipped from V and 1 base from J, the junction kept 7 bases outside the gene matches. The CDR3 has 15 residues. CDR1 and CDR2 from the germline V gene are SGHTA and FQGNSA.

This clonotype was counted ten times or more. V usage is TRBV29-1 and J usage is TRBJ2-7; 12 bases map to TRBD2. Germline V gene data show CDR1 as SQVTM and CDR2 as ANQGSEA. There are 14 residues in the CDR3. The ends lost 5 bases at V and 2 bases at J; junction bases unmatched: 4. This chain's CDR3 is CSVKSSGRAYEQYF. The CDR3 DNA is TGCAGCGTTAAGTCTAGCGGGAGGGCCTACGAGCAGTACTTC.

The chain couples TRBV5-1 to TRBJ2-5; a possible D gene is TRBD1 (6 bases). The CDR3 covers 15 residues. The germline V gene encodes CDR1 SGHRS and CDR2 YFSETQ. With 3 bases removed from V and 1 base from J, the gap between germline ends came to 13 bases. CDR3 loop: CASSSGQTSQETQYF. Written as DNA, the CDR3 is TGCGCCAGCAGCTCCGGACAGACCAGCCAAGAGACCCAGTACTTC. Full variable domain (rest looked up from reference TRBV5-1 and TRBJ2-5): KAGVTQTPRYLIKTRGQQVTLSCSPISGHRSVSWYQQTPGQGLQFLFEYFSETQRNKGNFPGRFSGRQFSNSRSEMNVSTLELGDSALYLCASSSGQTSQETQYFGPGTRLLVL.

The rearrangement links TRBV7-9 to TRBJ1-6; 7 nucleotides match TRBD1. This CDR3 contains 16 residues. V was pared by 5 bases and J by 5 bases, with 9 bases of the junction left unmatched. The germline gives CDR1 SEHNR, CDR2 FQNEAQ (reference sequence). The CDR3 coding sequence is TGTGCCAGCAGCCACTTCCGGGACAGAAATAATTCACCCCTCCACTTT. Its protein product is CASSHFRDRNNSPLHF.

V gene TRBV6-5 combines with J gene TRBJ2-7; 13 bases align to TRBD2. V was pared by 0 bases and J by 0 bases, with 14 bases of the junction left unmatched. CDR1 and CDR2 from the germline V gene are MNHEY and SVGAGI. This CDR3 is built from 21 residues. CDR3 residues: CASSYSKVRLAGGSYSYEQYF. The CDR3 region has the DNA TGTGCCAGCAGTTACTCGAAGGTTCGACTAGCGGGAGGCAGTTACTCCTACGAGCAGTACTTC.

The chain employs TRBV5-1 and TRBJ2-1; 13 bases align to TRBD2. The CDR3 extends over 17 amino acids. Germline-derived CDR1 and CDR2 are SGHRS and YFSETQ. V shed 2 bases, J shed 6 bases, and the junction held 8 bases outside the gene matches. The DNA for the CDR3 is TGCGCCAGCAGCTTCCGAGGGACTAGCGGGATAGTCAATGAGCAGTTCTTC. This codes for CASSFRGTSGIVNEQFF.

This clonotype was seen repeatedly, ten times or more. V gene TRBV20-1 combines with J gene TRBJ1-1; D not resolved. This CDR3 contains 13 residues. CDR1 is DFQATT, CDR2 SNEGSKA, per germline (reference sequence). The V gene lost 4 bases and the J gene lost 0 bases, with 9 bases spanning the gap. The CDR3 loop reads CSAKRNLNTEAFF. CDR3 DNA sequence: TGCAGTGCTAAAAGAAATTTGAACACTGAAGCTTTCTTT.

This clonotype has a count of ten or more. The V gene is TRBV7-9, the J gene TRBJ2-1, with D hard to call. The V gene lost 1 base and the J gene lost 8 bases, with 12 bases spanning the gap. Germline V gene data show CDR1 as SEHNR and CDR2 as FQNEAQ (reference sequence). This CDR3 contains 14 residues. The CDR3 loop is CASSLGSGGHEQFF. CDR3 nucleotide sequence: TGTGCCAGCAGCTTAGGTTCGGGCGGCCATGAGCAGTTCTTC.

There are a few counts of this clonotype. This rearrangement joins TRBV16 to TRBJ1-2, with TRBD1 matching 7 bases. V gave up 4 bases and J gave up 2 bases; unmatched junction bases: 4. CDR1 is KGHSY, CDR2 FQNENV, per germline. The CDR3 has 14 residues. CDR3 nucleotide sequence: TGTGCCAGCAGCCCCTCGACAGGGAACTATGGCTACACCTTC. This gives the protein CASSPSTGNYGYTF.

This chain connects TRBV9 to TRBJ2-2, with D possibly TRBD1 on 6 matching bases. Germline-derived CDR1 and CDR2 are SGDLS and YYNGEE. Trimming stripped 4 bases from V and 0 bases from J, with 16 bases between. The CDR3 is 17 amino acids. In nucleotides, the CDR3 is TGTGCCAGCAGCACCCACAGGGACGCGGCGAACACCGGGGAGCTGTTTTTT. Protein: CASSTHRDAANTGELFF.

V gene TRBV20-1 combines with J gene TRBJ2-1; TRBD1 aligns across 10 bases. The germline gives CDR1 DFQATT, CDR2 SNEGSKA (reference sequence). This CDR3 has 14 residues. Germline trimming cut 2 bases from V and 6 bases from J; bases unmatched to any gene: 4. Here the CDR3 reads CSARPGDRGNEQFF. CDR3 DNA: TGCAGTGCTAGACCGGGGGACAGGGGCAATGAGCAGTTCTTC.

The rearrangement uses TRBV7-6 and TRBJ2-5, with 7 bases aligning to TRBD2. The CDR3 is 17 residues long. Trimming took 5 bases from V and 4 from J; bases not matched to a gene: 16. From germline, CDR1 is SGHVS and CDR2 FNYEAQ. The CDR3 sequence: CASSPEGLKRGSETQYF. Here the CDR3 DNA reads TGTGCCAGCAGCCCAGAGGGCTTGAAGCGGGGTTCAGAGACCCAGTACTTC.

The table lists this clonotype with a few counts. The rearrangement uses TRBV29-1 and TRBJ1-2; D is possibly TRBD1 (6 bases). V was clipped by 2 bases and J by 5 bases, with 9 bases between them. Germline V CDR1 and CDR2: SQVTM, ANQGSEA. The CDR3 totals 12 residues. The CDR3 DNA sequence: TGCAGCGTTGAACCAGGACAGTATGGCTACACCTTC. Residues: CSVEPGQYGYTF. Looking up the rest from reference TRBV29-1 and TRBJ1-2 gives the full variable domain: SAVISQKPSRDICQRGTSLTIQCQVDSQVTMMFWYRQQPGQSLTLIATANQGSEATYESGFVIDKFPISRPNLTFSTLTVSNMSPEDSSIYLCSVEPGQYGYTFGSGTRLTVV.

This clonotype showed up just a few times. This chain uses TRBV12-3 or TRBV12-4 with TRBJ1-6; D not resolved. Trimming cost V 3 bases and J 7 bases, with 10 bases left between them. The CDR3 extends over 14 amino acids. CDR3 region: CASSFSLWNSPLHF. Here the CDR3 DNA reads TGTGCCAGCAGTTTTTCTTTGTGGAATTCACCCCTCCACTTT.

The J gene is TRBJ1-2, the V gene TRBV30; the D gene is possibly TRBD1 (5 bases). There are 15 residues in the CDR3. Trimming stripped 0 bases from V and 4 bases from J, with 15 bases between. Per the germline V gene, CDR1 is GTSNPN and CDR2 is SVGIG (reference sequence). The CDR3 coding sequence is TGTGCCTGGAGTGTCGGGGGTGCAGGGCTCTATGGCTACACCTTC. Translating it yields CAWSVGGAGLYGYTF. The full variable domain, completed using reference TRBV30 and TRBJ1-2, is SQTIHQWPATLVQPVGSPLSLECTVEGTSNPNLYWYRQAAGRGLQLLFYSVGIGQISSEVPQNLSASRPQDRQFILSSKKLLLSDSGFYLCAWSVGGAGLYGYTFGSGTRLTVV.

V and J are TRBV27 and TRBJ2-5; D is unclear. CDR1 is MNHEY, CDR2 SMNVEV, per germline (reference sequence). V was shortened by 5 bases and J by 5 bases, with 15 bases between the two germline ends. This CDR3 is 14 amino acids long. The CDR3 spells CASSPAFSRETQYF. The CDR3 bases are TGTGCCAGCAGTCCCGCCTTCTCTAGGGAGACCCAGTACTTC.

This clonotype has only a few counts. The gene calls are TRBV25-1 and TRBJ2-5; a weak D match, TRBD2 (6 bases). The CDR3 is 13 amino acids. Germline V gene lookup returns CDR1 MGHDK and CDR2 SYGVNS. V gave up 4 bases and J gave up 7 bases, with 13 bases separating them. The CDR3 loop reads CASSVGTVGTQYF. CDR3 in DNA: TGTGCCAGCAGTGTTGGGACTGTGGGGACCCAGTACTTC.

J is TRBJ1-5 and V is TRBV20-1, with D perhaps TRBD1 (6 bases). This CDR3 has 12 amino acids. Germline V gene sequence: CDR1 DFQATT, CDR2 SNEGSKA (reference sequence). V lost 6 bases to trimming and J lost 6 bases, with 12 bases between them. CDR3 DNA: TGCAGTGCCAGTCGGGGGGCTCAGCCCCAGCATTTT. Translated, it gives CSASRGAQPQHF.

This clonotype appeared a few times. The chain employs TRBV6-2 or TRBV6-3 and TRBJ2-4; the match to TRBD1 covers 8 bases. This CDR3 has 14 amino acids. The germline V gene encodes CDR1 MNHEY and CDR2 SVGEGT. The J segment lost 8 bases and the V segment lost 0 bases, leaving 3 bases of the junction unmatched. CDR3: CASSYSRGLHIQYF. The CDR3 coding sequence is TGTGCCAGCAGTTACTCCAGGGGGCTGCACATTCAGTACTTC.

The sample holds a few counts of this clonotype. J is TRBJ2-5 and V is TRBV7-9, with TRBD1 identical over 8 bases. The germline V gene encodes CDR1 SEHNR and CDR2 FQNEAQ (reference sequence). V gave up 4 bases and J gave up 11 bases; unmatched junction bases: 6. The length of the CDR3 is 12 residues. This chain's CDR3 is CASSYGQGEQYF. In nucleotides, the CDR3 is TGTGCCAGCAGCTACGGACAGGGAGAGCAGTACTTC. The whole variable domain, filled in from reference TRBV7-9 and TRBJ2-5, reads DTGVSQNPRHKITKRGQNVTFRCDPISEHNRLYWYRQTLGQGPEFLTYFQNEAQLEKSRLLSDRFSAERPKGSFSTLEIQRTEQGDSAMYLCASSYGQGEQYFGPGTRLLVL.

This clonotype was seen at least ten times. V gene TRBV21-1 combines with J gene TRBJ2-5. TRBV21-1 is an annotated pseudogene. The CDR3 contains 14 residues. The CDR3 DNA is TGTGCCAGCAGCAAAGTTCGTTTCTTAGAGACCCAGTACTTC. Its protein product is CASSKVRFLETQYF.

This rearrangement joins TRBV14 to TRBJ2-1; 10 bases align to TRBD2. V shed 3 bases and J 4 bases; nucleotides not matched to a gene: 3. The CDR3 sequence is 15 residues long. The V gene's germline CDR1 is SGHDN and CDR2 FVKESK. CDR3 loop: CASSHVLAGYNEQFF. CDR3 in DNA: TGTGCCAGCAGCCATGTACTAGCGGGGTACAATGAGCAGTTCTTC.

In the case of this clonotype: A single base separates this from a much larger clone, so it may be a read error. The rearrangement links TRBV5-1 to TRBJ1-4; perhaps TRBD1 as D (5 bases). CDR1 is SGHRS and CDR2 is YFSETQ in the germline V gene. This CDR3 has 14 amino acids. V was clipped by 0 bases and J by 8 bases, with 11 bases between them. CDR3 residues: CASSLETEGEKLFF. CDR3 coding DNA: TGCGCCAGCAGCTTGGAGACAGAGGGGGAAAAACTGTTTTTT.

This clonotype occurred a few times. This chain joins TRBV6-5 and TRBJ2-1; unclear D gene. V was trimmed by 0 bases and J by 6 bases, leaving 6 bases between them. Germline V gene sequence: CDR1 MNHEY, CDR2 SVGAGI. This CDR3 comprises 13 residues. Here the CDR3 DNA reads TGTGCCAGCAGTTACTCGAATATCAATGAGCAGTTCTTC. Residues: CASSYSNINEQFF.

CDR3 DNA: TGTGCCAGCAGCCTCCCCTACAGGGCAGGTGGCTACACCTTC. Its translation is CASSLPYRAGGYTF. J is TRBJ1-2 and V is TRBV7-2; D might be TRBD1 (6 bases). V was shortened by 5 bases and J by 7 bases, with 17 bases between the two germline ends. Germline lookup yields CDR1 SGHTA and CDR2 FQGNSA. The CDR3 is 14 amino acids.

In the case of this clonotype: The germline gene is not matched at one end of the junction; a read error may be the cause. V is TRBV5-5 and J is TRBJ2-3; D perhaps matches TRBD2 (5 bases). The CDR3 contains 15 residues. Per germline, CDR1 SGHKS and CDR2 YYEKEE (reference sequence). The CDR3 loop is CASNLSQRGTDTQYF. As DNA, the CDR3 is TGTGCCAGCAACTTGAGTCAGAGAGGGACAGATACGCAGTATTTT.

The CDR3 bases are TGTGCCAGCAGTTCCCCCTCGGCGGGTTGGCACACTGAAGCTTTCTTT. Amino acid sequence: CASSSPSAGWHTEAFF. The genes are TRBV6-6 and TRBJ1-1; D not resolved. Per germline, CDR1 MNHNY and CDR2 SVGAGI (reference sequence). Trimming left V 4 bases short and J 3 bases short, with 18 bases between. The CDR3 is 16 amino acids.

A few counts support this clonotype. V is TRBV7-2 and J is TRBJ2-5; D perhaps matches TRBD1 (6 bases). The CDR3 consists of 11 residues. V gave up 4 bases and J gave up 7 bases, with 7 bases separating them. Germline assignment: CDR1 SGHTA and CDR2 FQGNSA. CDR3 in amino acids: CASSSTGTQYF. DNA of the CDR3: TGTGCCAGCAGCTCGACAGGGACCCAGTACTTC.